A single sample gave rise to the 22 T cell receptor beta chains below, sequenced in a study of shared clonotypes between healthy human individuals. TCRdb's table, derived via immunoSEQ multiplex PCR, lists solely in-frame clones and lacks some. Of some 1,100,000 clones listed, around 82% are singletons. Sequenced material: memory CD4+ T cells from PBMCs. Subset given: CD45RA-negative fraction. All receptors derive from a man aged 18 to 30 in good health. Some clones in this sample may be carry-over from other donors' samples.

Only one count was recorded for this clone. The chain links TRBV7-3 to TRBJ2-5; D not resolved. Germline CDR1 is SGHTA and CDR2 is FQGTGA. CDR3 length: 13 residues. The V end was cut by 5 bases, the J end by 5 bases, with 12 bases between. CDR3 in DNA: TGTGCCAGCAGCATTGGACCCAGGGAGACCCAGTACTTC. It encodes CASSIGPRETQYF.

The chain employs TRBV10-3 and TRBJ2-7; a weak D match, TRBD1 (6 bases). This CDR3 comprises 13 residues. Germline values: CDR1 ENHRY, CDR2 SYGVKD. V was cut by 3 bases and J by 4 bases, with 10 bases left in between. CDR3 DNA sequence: TGTGCCATCAGTGAAAGGGGGAAGTACGAGCAGTACTTC. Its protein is CAISERGKYEQYF.

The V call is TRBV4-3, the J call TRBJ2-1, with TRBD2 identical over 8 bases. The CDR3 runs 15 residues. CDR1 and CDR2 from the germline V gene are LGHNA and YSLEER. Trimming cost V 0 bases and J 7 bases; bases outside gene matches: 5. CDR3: CASSQDKAGANEQFF. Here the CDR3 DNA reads TGCGCCAGCAGCCAAGATAAAGCGGGAGCAAATGAGCAGTTCTTC.

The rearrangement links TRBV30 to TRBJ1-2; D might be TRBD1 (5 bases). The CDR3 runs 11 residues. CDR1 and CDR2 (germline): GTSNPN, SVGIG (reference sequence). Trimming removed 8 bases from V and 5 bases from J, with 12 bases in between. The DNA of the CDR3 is TGTGCCAGGTGGGGCCGGTATGGCTACACCTTC. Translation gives CARWGRYGYTF.

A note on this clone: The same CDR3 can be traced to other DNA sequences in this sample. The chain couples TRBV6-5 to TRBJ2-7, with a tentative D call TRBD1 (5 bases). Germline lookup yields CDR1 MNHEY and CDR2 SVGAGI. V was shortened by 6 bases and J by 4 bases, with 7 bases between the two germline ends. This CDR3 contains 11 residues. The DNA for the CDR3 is TGTGCCAGCAGACACAGGTACGAGCAGTACTTC. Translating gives CASRHRYEQYF.

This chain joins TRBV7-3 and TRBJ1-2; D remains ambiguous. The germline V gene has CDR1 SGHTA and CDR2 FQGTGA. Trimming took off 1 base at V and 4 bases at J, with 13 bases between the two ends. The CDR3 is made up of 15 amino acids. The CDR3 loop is CASSLNWALSYGYTF. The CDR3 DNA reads TGTGCCAGCAGCTTAAATTGGGCTCTGAGCTATGGCTACACCTTC.

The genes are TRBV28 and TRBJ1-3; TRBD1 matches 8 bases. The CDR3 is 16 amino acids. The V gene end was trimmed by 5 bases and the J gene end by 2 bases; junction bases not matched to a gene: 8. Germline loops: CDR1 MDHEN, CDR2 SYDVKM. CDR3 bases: TGTGCCAGCAGTACAGGGGGGGTACTAACTGGAAACACCATATATTTT. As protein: CASSTGGVLTGNTIYF. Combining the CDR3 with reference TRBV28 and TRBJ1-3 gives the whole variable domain DVKVTQSSRYLVKRTGEKVFLECVQDMDHENMFWYRQDPGLGLRLIYFSYDVKMKEKGDIPEGYSVSREKKERFSLILESASTNQTSMYLCASSTGGVLTGNTIYFGEGSWLTVV.

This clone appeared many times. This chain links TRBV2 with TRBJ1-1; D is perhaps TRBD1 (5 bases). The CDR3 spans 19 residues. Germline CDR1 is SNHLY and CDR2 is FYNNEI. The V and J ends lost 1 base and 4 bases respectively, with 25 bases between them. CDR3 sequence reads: CASSEEQIGRAFRGTEAFF. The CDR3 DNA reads TGTGCCAGCAGTGAAGAGCAAATAGGGCGGGCCTTTAGGGGCACTGAAGCTTTCTTT. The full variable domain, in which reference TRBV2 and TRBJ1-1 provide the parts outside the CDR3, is EPEVTQTPSHQVTQMGQEVILRCVPISNHLYFYWYRQILGQKVEFLVSFYNNEISEKSEIFDDQFSVERPDGSNFTLKIRSTKLEDSAMYFCASSEEQIGRAFRGTEAFFGQGTRLTVV.

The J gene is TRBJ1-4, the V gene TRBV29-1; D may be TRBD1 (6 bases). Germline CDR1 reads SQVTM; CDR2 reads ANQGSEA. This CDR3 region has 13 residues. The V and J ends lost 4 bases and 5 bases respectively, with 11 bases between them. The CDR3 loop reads CSVVRGGNEKLFF. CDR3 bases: TGCAGCGTTGTACGAGGGGGGAATGAAAAACTGTTTTTT.

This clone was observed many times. In DNA, the CDR3 is TGTGCCAGCAGTGACGCGACAGGTCTGGGCTATGGCTACACCTTC. Its protein product is CASSDATGLGYGYTF. The chain has TRBV2 and TRBJ1-2, with D perhaps TRBD1 (6 bases). Trimming took off 3 bases at V and 4 bases at J, with 15 bases between the two ends. Germline V lookup: CDR1 SNHLY, CDR2 FYNNEI. The CDR3 consists of 15 residues.

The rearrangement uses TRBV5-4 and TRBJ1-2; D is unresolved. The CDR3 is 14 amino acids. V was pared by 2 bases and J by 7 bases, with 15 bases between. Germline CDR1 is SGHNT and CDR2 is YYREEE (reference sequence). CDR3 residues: CASSLYSGVGGYTF. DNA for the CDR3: TGTGCCAGCAGCTTATATTCCGGGGTAGGTGGCTACACCTTC. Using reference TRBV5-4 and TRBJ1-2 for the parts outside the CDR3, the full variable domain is ETGVTQSPTHLIKTRGQQVTLRCSSQSGHNTVSWYQQALGQGPQFIFQYYREEENGRGNFPPRFSGLQFPNYSSELNVNALELDDSALYLCASSLYSGVGGYTFGSGTRLTVV.

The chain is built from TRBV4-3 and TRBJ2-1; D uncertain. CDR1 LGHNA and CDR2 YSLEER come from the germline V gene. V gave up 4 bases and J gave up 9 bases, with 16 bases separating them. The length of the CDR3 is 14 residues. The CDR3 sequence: CASSPQKEWGEQFF. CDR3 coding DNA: TGCGCCAGCAGCCCACAGAAGGAGTGGGGTGAGCAGTTCTTC.

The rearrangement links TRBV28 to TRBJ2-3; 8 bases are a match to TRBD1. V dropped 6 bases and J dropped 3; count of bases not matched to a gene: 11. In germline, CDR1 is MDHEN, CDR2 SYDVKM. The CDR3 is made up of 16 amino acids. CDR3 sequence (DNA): TGTGCCAGCAGCATCGGGACAGGAAAGAGTACAGATACGCAGTATTTT. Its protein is CASSIGTGKSTDTQYF.

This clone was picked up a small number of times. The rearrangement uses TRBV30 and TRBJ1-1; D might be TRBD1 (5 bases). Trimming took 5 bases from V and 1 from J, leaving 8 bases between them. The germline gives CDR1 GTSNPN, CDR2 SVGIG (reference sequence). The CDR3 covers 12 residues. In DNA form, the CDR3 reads TGTGCCTGGGACAGACCGAACACTGAAGCTTTCTTT. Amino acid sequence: CAWDRPNTEAFF.

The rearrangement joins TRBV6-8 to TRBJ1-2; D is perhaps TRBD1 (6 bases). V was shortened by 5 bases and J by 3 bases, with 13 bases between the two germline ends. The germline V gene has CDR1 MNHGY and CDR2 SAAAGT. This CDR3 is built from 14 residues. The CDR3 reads CASSLRTVYYGYTF. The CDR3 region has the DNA TGTGCCAGCAGTCTCCGGACAGTCTACTATGGCTACACCTTC.

Here the CDR3 reads CASSPRRGTEAFF. DNA of the CDR3: TGTGCCAGCAGCCCCCGAAGGGGAACTGAAGCTTTCTTT. V is TRBV7-3 and J is TRBJ1-1; D is possibly TRBD1 (5 bases). The CDR3 has 13 amino acids. Trimming left V 5 bases short and J 5 bases short, with 12 bases between. Germline V gives CDR1 SGHTA, CDR2 FQGTGA. Supplemented by reference TRBV7-3 and TRBJ1-1, the full variable domain reads GAGVSQTPSNKVTEKGKYVELRCDPISGHTALYWYRQSLGQGPEFLIYFQGTGAADDSGLPNDRFFAVRPEGSVSTLKIQRTERGDSAVYLCASSPRRGTEAFFGQGTRLTVV.

The CDR3 DNA reads TGCGCCAGCAGCCCCCCACTAGCGGCCTCCTACAATGAGCAGTTCTTC. This translates into CASSPPLAASYNEQFF. V is TRBV5-1 and J is TRBJ2-1; 8 bases map to TRBD2. CDR3 length: 16 amino acids. V lost 4 bases, J lost 0 bases, and 6 bases stayed unmatched. CDR1 and CDR2 (germline): SGHRS, YFSETQ.

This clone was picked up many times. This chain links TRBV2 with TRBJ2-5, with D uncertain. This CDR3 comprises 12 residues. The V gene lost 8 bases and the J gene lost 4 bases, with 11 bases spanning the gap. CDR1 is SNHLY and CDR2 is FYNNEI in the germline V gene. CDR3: CASGKVSETQYF. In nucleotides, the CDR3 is TGTGCCAGCGGGAAGGTTTCAGAGACCCAGTACTTC.

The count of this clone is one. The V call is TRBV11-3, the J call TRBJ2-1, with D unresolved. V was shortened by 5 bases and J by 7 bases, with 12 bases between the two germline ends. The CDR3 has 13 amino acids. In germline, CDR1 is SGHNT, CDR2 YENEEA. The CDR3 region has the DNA TGTGCCAGCAGCACAAAATCCGGGAATGAGCAGTTCTTC. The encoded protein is CASSTKSGNEQFF.

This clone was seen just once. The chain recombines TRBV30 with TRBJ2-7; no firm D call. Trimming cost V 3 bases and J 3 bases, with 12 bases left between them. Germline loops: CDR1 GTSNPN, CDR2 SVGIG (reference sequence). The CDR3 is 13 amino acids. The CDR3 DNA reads TGTGCCTGGAGGCCCTATTCGAACTACGAGCAGTACTTC. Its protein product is CAWRPYSNYEQYF.

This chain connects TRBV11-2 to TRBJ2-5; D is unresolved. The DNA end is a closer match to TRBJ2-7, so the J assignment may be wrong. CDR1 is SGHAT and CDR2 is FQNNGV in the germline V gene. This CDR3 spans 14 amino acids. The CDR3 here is CASSFTGRQYEQYF. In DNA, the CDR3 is TGTGCCAGCAGCTTCACGGGCAGGCAATACGAGCAGTACTTC.

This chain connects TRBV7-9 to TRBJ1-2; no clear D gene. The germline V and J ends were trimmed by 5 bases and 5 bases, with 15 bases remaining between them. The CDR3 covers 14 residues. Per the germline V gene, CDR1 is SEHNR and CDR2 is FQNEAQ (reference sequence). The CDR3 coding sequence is TGTGCCAGCAGCATCGAAAATGCAGTATATGGCTACACCTTC. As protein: CASSIENAVYGYTF.